This TCR beta chain was found in a study of T-cell memory formation after mild COVID-19 (dated by TCRdb to about 2021). Background on the whole study: TCR sequence clusters from the two donors were found to be largely donor specific. In two donors, T-cell clones that expanded and contracted after mild COVID-19 were tracked by sequencing TCRalpha and TCRbeta repertoires over time. Two young, previously healthy adult volunteers, one female and one male, were included in the cohort.

Overall study results and their limits: Only a couple of mild cases were covered in the study, and larger cohorts including severe cases with pre-infection samples were considered necessary. From day 15 to 85, contracting clones showed balanced CD4/CD8 phenotypes, whereas a second wave of clones that expanded from day 15 to 37 leaned towards CD4+. Contracting CD4+ clones were located mainly in the CM and EM memory subsets, whereas CD8+ clones were found to be enriched in EMRA. The second-wave clones that peaked on day 37 were not confirmed to be SARS-CoV-2 specific. Some responding clones were found in pre-infection memory, which suggests that pre-existing cross-reactive memory T cells took part in the SARS-CoV-2 response.

The sequencer was an Illumina NovaSeq 6000. TCRalpha and TCRbeta cDNA libraries were built by 5'RACE with constant-segment primers, adding sample barcodes and unique molecular identifiers. RNA was extracted from every sample with Trizol reagent. Library amplification was performed in two PCR steps, and a second sample barcode and Illumina TruSeq adapters were introduced in the second step. Sequencing of libraries was performed on an Illumina NovaSeq with 2 x 150 bp paired-end reads. The study's own analysis went as follows. With migec v1.2.7, reads were demultiplexed and then collapsed into UMI-guided consensus sequences. Using mixcr v2.1.11, the UMI consensuses were aligned to TRA and TRB V and J templates and assembled into clonotypes. A clonotype was counted as expanded or contracted only when both edgeR and NoisET called the clonotype significant, with the noise models trained on biological replicates. For edgeR calls, the thresholds were a false discovery rate-adjusted p below 0.01 and a log2 fold-change of 1. PCA with hierarchical clustering of max-normalized trajectories of the 1000 most abundant clonotypes was used as exploratory dynamics analysis. Separately sequenced CD4+ and CD8+ repertoires were used to assign the CD4 or CD8 phenotype of responding clones. TCRdb reprocessed the public reads (quality trimming at Q25 with fastp, clone calling with MiXCR) and kept in-frame beta chains. Each CDR3 protein gets just one entry, which takes the most common genes and DNA from the rows behind it. It is TCRdb's table, rather than the study itself, that gives the V and J calls and clone size. This sample holds fewer than 400,000 distinct CDR3 sequences; 16% were observed only once. Together, the top ten hold about 22% of the sample.

From the cysteine through the phenylalanine, the CDR3 covers 13 amino acids. The entry retains the CDR3 DNA only, 39 bases that are in frame from base 1. CDR1 and CDR2, looked up from the germline V gene (reference sequence), are DFQATT and SNEGSKA. The germline ends are 15 bases apart after V is trimmed by 6 bases and J by 9 bases. A note on this clonotype: This clone's antigen is unknown. No much larger clone exists at a distance of one base, and base qualities are not known.

Ficoll-Paque density gradient centrifugation was the method used to isolate PBMCs. The V gene is TRBV20-1 and the J gene is TRBJ1-6; the D gene lacks a confident call. Sequencing was done on a sample of PBMCs or a T cell subset sorted from them (not recorded which). This TCR derives from a man between 18 and 29 years old who had mild COVID-19 (a few samples of this study predate the infection). The sample titles of this study are shuffled in the database, so cell type and time point are left out; the donor was told from shared clones. The DNA is TGCAGTGCCCTAGCTGGGGAAGGTTCACCCCTCCACTTT. Its translation is CSALAGEGSPLHF.